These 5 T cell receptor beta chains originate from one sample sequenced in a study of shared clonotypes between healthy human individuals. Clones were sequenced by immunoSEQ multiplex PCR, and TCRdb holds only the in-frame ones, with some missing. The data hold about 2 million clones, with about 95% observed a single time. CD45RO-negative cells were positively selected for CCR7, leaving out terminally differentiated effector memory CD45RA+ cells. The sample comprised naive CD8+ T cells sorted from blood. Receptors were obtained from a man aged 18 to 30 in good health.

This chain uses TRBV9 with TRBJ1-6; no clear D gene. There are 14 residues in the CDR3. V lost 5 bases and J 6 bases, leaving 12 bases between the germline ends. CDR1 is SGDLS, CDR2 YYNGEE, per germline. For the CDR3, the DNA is TGTGCCAGCAGTGGTCCGGATTTTAATTCACCCCTCCACTTT. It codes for CASSGPDFNSPLHF.

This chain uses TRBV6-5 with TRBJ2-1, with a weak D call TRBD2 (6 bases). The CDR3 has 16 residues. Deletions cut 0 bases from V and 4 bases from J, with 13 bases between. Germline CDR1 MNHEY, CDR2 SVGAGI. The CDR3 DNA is TGTGCCAGCAGTTACTCGTGGGGGGAAAAATACAATGAGCAGTTCTTC. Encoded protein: CASSYSWGEKYNEQFF.

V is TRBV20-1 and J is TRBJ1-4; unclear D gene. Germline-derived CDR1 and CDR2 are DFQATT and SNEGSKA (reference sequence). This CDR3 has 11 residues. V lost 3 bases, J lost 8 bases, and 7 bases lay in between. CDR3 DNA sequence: TGCAGTGCTAGGTGGGAAGAAAAACTGTTTTTT. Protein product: CSARWEEKLFF.

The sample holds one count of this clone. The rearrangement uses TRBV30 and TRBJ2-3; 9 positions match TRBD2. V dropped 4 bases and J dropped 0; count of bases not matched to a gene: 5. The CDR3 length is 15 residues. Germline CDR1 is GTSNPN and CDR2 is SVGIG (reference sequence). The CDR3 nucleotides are TGTGCCTGGAACTATGCGGGGGGGAGCACAGATACGCAGTATTTT. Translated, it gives CAWNYAGGSTDTQYF.

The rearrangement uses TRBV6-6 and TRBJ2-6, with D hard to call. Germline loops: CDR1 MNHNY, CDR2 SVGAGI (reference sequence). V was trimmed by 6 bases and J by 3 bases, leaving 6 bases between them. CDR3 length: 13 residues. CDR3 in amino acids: CASSPGGANVLTF. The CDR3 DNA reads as TGTGCCAGCAGCCCAGGTGGGGCCAACGTCCTGACTTTC.